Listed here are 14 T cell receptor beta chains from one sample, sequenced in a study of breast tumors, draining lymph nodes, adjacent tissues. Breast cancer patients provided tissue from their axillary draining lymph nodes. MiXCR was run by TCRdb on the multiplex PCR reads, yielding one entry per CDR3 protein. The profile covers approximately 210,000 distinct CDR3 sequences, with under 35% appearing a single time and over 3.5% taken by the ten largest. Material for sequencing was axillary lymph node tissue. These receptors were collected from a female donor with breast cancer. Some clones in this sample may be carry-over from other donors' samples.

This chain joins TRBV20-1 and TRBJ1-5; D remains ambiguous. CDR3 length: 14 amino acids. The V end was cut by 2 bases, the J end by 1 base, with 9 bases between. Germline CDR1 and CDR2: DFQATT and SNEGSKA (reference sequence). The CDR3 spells CSARSPDSNQPQHF. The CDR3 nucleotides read TGCAGTGCTAGATCCCCGGACAGCAATCAGCCCCAGCATTTT.

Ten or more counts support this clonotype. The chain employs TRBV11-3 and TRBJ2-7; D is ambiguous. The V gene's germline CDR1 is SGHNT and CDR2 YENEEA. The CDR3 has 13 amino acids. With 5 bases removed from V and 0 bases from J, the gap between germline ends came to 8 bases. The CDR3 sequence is CASSAVSSYEQYF. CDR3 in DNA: TGTGCCAGCAGCGCAGTAAGCTCCTACGAGCAGTACTTC.

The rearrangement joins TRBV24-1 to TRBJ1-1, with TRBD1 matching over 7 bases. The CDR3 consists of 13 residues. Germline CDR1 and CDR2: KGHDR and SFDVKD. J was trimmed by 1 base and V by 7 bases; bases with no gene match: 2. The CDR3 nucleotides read TGTGCCACCAGCCGACAGGGGAACACTGAAGCTTTCTTT. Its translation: CATSRQGNTEAFF.

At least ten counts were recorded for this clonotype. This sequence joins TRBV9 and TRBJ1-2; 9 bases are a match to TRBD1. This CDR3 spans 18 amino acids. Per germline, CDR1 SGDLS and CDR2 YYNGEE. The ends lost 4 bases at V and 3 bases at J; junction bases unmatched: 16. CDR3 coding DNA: TGTGCCAGCAGCCCGGGGGTCGAGCCGGGACAGGGTTACTATGGCTACACCTTC. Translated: CASSPGVEPGQGYYGYTF.

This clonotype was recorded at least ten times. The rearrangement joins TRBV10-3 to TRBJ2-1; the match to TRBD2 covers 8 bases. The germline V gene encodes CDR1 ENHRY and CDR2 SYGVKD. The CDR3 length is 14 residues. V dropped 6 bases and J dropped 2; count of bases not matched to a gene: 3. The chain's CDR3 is CAIRPAGAYNEQFF. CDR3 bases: TGTGCCATCAGGCCAGCGGGAGCCTACAATGAGCAGTTCTTC.

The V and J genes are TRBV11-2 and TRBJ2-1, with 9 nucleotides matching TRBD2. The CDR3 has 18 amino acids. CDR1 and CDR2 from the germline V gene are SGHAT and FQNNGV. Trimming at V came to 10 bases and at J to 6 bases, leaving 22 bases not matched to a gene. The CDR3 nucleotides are TGTGCCACCACTCGGGTAGTGTCAGGGCTAGCGGGAATCAATGAGCAGTTCTTC. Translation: CATTRVVSGLAGINEQFF.

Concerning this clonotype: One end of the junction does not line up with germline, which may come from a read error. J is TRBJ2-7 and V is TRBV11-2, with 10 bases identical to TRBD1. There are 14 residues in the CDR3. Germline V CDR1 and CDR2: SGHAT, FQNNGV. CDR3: CASKPGQGIYEQYF. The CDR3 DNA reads TGCGCCAGCAAGCCGGGACAGGGGATCTACGAGCAGTACTTC.

The CDR3 reads CASSQAGGDGYTF. The CDR3 DNA sequence: TGTGCCAGCAGTCAGGCAGGGGGCGATGGCTACACCTTC. The rearrangement uses TRBV6-6 and TRBJ1-2; 8 bases match TRBD1. There are 13 residues in the CDR3. V dropped 5 bases and J dropped 6; count of bases not matched to a gene: 5. The germline CDR1 and CDR2 sequences are MNHNY and SVGAGI (reference sequence).

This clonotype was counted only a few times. CDR3 loop: CASSQMGPSRETQYF. In DNA form, the CDR3 reads TGTGCCAGCAGCCAAATGGGCCCCTCGCGGGAGACCCAGTACTTC. The rearrangement joins TRBV3-1 to TRBJ2-5, with D hard to call. The germline V and J ends were trimmed by 2 bases and 5 bases, with 15 bases remaining between them. Germline-derived CDR1 and CDR2 are LGHDT and YNNKEL (reference sequence). CDR3 length equals 15 residues.

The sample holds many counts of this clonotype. This chain's CDR3 is CASSIGTSGRTPQYF. As DNA, the CDR3 is TGTGCCAGTAGTATAGGGACTAGCGGGAGGACCCCCCAGTACTTC. The chain couples TRBV19 to TRBJ2-5; 14 bases match TRBD2. The CDR3 runs 15 residues. Trimming cost V 1 base and J 9 bases; bases outside gene matches: 4. Looked up from germline, CDR1 is LNHDA and CDR2 is SQIVND (reference sequence).

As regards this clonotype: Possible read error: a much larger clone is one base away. The CDR3 is CSARAPGLAAGLYNEQFF. DNA for the CDR3: TGCAGTGCTAGGGCTCCGGGACTAGCGGCAGGGCTGTACAATGAGCAGTTCTTC. V gene TRBV20-1 combines with J gene TRBJ2-1, with TRBD2 matching over 11 bases. The CDR3 sequence is 18 residues long. Germline V lookup: CDR1 DFQATT, CDR2 SNEGSKA (reference sequence). J lost 4 bases, V lost 3 bases, and 14 bases had no gene match.

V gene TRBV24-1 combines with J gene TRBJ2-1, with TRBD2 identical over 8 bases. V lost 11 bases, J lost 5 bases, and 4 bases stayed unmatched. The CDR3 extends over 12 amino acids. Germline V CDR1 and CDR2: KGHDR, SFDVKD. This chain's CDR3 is CAISGRNNEQFF. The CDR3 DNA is TGTGCCATCAGCGGGAGAAACAATGAGCAGTTCTTC.

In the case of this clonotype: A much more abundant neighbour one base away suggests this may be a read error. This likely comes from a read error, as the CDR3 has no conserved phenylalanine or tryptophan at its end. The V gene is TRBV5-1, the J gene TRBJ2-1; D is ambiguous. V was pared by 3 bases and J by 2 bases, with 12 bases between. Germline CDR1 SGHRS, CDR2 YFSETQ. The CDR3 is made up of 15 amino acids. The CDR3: CASSSSGPTYNEQFS. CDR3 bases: TGCGCCAGCAGCTCGTCCGGGCCGACCTACAATGAGCAGTTCTCC.

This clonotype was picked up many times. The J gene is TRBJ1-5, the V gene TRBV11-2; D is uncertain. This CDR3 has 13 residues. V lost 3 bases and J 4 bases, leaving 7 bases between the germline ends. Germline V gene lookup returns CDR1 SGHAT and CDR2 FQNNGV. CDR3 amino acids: CASSLELNQPQHF. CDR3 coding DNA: TGTGCCAGCAGCTTGGAACTTAATCAGCCCCAGCATTTT. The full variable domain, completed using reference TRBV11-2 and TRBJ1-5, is EAGVAQSPRYKIIEKRQSVAFWCNPISGHATLYWYQQILGQGPKLLIQFQNNGVVDDSQLPKDRFSAERLKGVDSTLKIQPAKLEDSAVYLCASSLELNQPQHFGDGTRLSIL.